Listed below are T cell receptor beta chains from one sample, sequenced in a study of shared clonotypes between healthy human individuals. Repertoires were generated with immunoSEQ multiplex PCR, while TCRdb's copy carries only in-frame clones and drops some. The sample has about 2.1 million clones; about 93% are singletons. The material sequenced was naive CD8+ T cells from PBMCs. All receptors come from a man between 18 and 29 years old in good health. Some clones in this sample may be carry-over from other donors' samples. CDR3s include the opening cysteine and the closing phenylalanine or tryptophan. D genes are given only for firm matches. Not every row has a clone size; where given, it reads once, few, many or a size class.

-	TRBV5-1	TRBJ2-1	TRBD1	CASSPDRGIFDEQFF	TGCGCCAGCAGCCCGGACAGGGGTATTTTCGATGAGCAGTTCTTC
once	TRBV28	TRBJ1-1	-	CASSFRGGTNTEAFF	TGTGCCAGCAGTTTTAGGGGGGGGACGAACACTGAAGCTTTCTTT
few	TRBV7-8	TRBJ2-7	-	CASSLGVEEQYF	TGTGCCAGCAGCTTAGGGGTGGAGGAGCAGTACTTC
-	TRBV19	TRBJ2-1	-	CASSIGPGGYNEQFF	TGTGCCAGTAGTATAGGCCCCGGGGGCTACAATGAGCAGTTCTTC
-	TRBV23-1	TRBJ1-4	-	CASSQSRTDPAMGEKLFF	TGCGCCAGCAGTCAATCTCGCACAGATCCCGCGATGGGTGAAAAACTGTTTTTT
-	TRBV4-3	TRBJ2-2	-	CASSPNTGELFF	TGCGCCAGCAGCCCGAACACCGGGGAGCTGTTTTTT
-	TRBV6-5	TRBJ1-5	-	CASSYSEESQPQHF	TGTGCCAGCAGTTACTCCGAGGAAAGTCAGCCCCAGCATTTT
-	TRBV29-1	TRBJ2-1	TRBD2	CSVGGGSRHNEQFF	TGCAGCGTCGGGGGGGGTTCACGTCACAATGAGCAGTTCTTC
few	TRBV9	TRBJ2-7	-	CASSGGTAYEQYF	TGTGCCAGCAGCGGGGGGACGGCCTACGAGCAGTACTTC
few	TRBV7-9	TRBJ2-2	TRBD1	CASSVRTGYEELFF	TGTGCCAGCAGCGTGAGGACAGGGTATGAGGAGCTGTTTTTT
-	TRBV13	TRBJ2-2	-	CASRQANTGELFF	TGTGCCAGCAGGCAAGCTAACACCGGGGAGCTGTTTTTT
-	TRBV6-5	TRBJ2-2	-	CASSYTTGELFF	TGTGCCAGCAGTTACACGACCGGGGAGCTGTTTTTT
-	TRBV6-5	TRBJ2-7	-	CASKQPGTTYEQYF	TGTGCCAGCAAGCAGCCGGGAACTACGTACGAGCAGTACTTC
once	TRBV6-5	TRBJ2-7	-	CASSYRGEGYEQYF	TGTGCCAGCAGTTACCGGGGTGAGGGCTACGAGCAGTACTTC
-	TRBV28	TRBJ1-5	-	CASSSTVANQPQHF	TGTGCCAGCAGTTCGACAGTAGCAAATCAGCCCCAGCATTTT
-	TRBV13	TRBJ2-1	-	CASSLDRAYNEQFF	TGTGCCAGCAGCTTAGACAGAGCGTACAATGAGCAGTTCTTC
-	TRBV18	TRBJ2-1	TRBD2	CASSRPPSGSLYNEQFF	TGTGCCAGCTCACGCCCCCCTAGCGGGAGTTTGTACAATGAGCAGTTCTTC
once	TRBV5-6	TRBJ2-1	TRBD1	CASSPAGTGGYNEQFF	TGTGCCAGCAGCCCAGCCGGGACAGGGGGCTACAATGAGCAGTTCTTC
-	TRBV27	TRBJ1-4	-	CASSLSFFGAGATNEKLFF	TGTGCCAGCAGTTTATCTTTTTTCGGGGCAGGGGCAACTAATGAAAAACTGTTTTTT
-	TRBV28	TRBJ2-3	TRBD2	CASSLLWVAGGQDTDTQYF	TGTGCCAGCAGTCTCCTCTGGGTAGCGGGAGGCCAAGACACAGATACGCAGTATTTT
-	TRBV7-9	TRBJ2-7	-	CASSSRDNSYEQYF	TGTGCCAGCAGCTCAAGAGACAACTCCTACGAGCAGTACTTC
once	TRBV7-2	TRBJ2-1	TRBD2	CASAGLAGGIYNEQFF	TGTGCCAGCGCGGGACTAGCGGGAGGGATCTACAATGAGCAGTTCTTC
-	TRBV7-9	TRBJ2-7	-	CASSLTDSRYEQYF	TGTGCCAGCAGCTTAACGGACAGTCGTTACGAGCAGTACTTC
once	TRBV7-2	TRBJ1-2	TRBD1	CASSLAAGGIYGYTF	TGTGCCAGCAGCTTAGCGGCAGGGGGCATTTATGGCTACACCTTC
-	TRBV2	TRBJ2-5	TRBD1	CASKASGQTGETQYF	TGTGCCAGCAAAGCCTCGGGACAGACCGGAGAGACCCAGTACTTC
-	TRBV5-6	TRBJ1-2	-	CASSLSFSSYGYTF	TGTGCCAGCAGCTTAAGTTTCAGCTCATATGGCTACACCTTC
-	TRBV28	TRBJ2-7	TRBD2	CASSSLAGSYEQYF	TGTGCCAGCAGTTCGCTAGCGGGGTCCTACGAGCAGTACTTC
-	TRBV5-1	TRBJ2-1	-	CASSSLGFLSYNEQFF	TGCGCCAGCAGCTCGTTAGGTTTCCTCTCCTACAATGAGCAGTTCTTC
once	TRBV5-1	TRBJ1-1	-	CASSLVWTVENTEAFF	TGCGCCAGCAGCTTGGTATGGACAGTAGAGAACACTGAAGCTTTCTTT
-	TRBV2	TRBJ2-7	TRBD2	CASRELAGATSYEQYF	TGTGCCAGCAGAGAACTAGCGGGAGCTACCTCCTACGAGCAGTACTTC
once	TRBV6-4	TRBJ2-2	TRBD2	CASSDRLLSGGSPGELFF	TGTGCCAGCAGTGACCGTCTTTTGTCTGGCGGGAGTCCCGGGGAGCTGTTTTTT
-	TRBV4-1	TRBJ2-3	TRBD2	CASSQGLAGYTDTQYF	TGCGCCAGCAGCCAAGGACTAGCGGGATACACAGATACGCAGTATTTT
-	TRBV6-1	TRBJ1-1	TRBD1	CASSRTGGEIEAFF	TGTGCCAGCAGTCGGACAGGGGGCGAGATTGAAGCTTTCTTT
-	TRBV7-9	TRBJ2-7	-	CASSRDGPTYEQYF	TGTGCCAGCAGCCGGGACGGCCCCACCTACGAGCAGTACTTC
-	TRBV11-2	TRBJ2-7	TRBD2	CASSHAWGGTSGFSYEQYF	TGTGCCAGCAGCCACGCGTGGGGCGGGACTAGCGGATTCTCCTACGAGCAGTACTTC
-	TRBV7-9	TRBJ1-1	-	CASSHPRERVYTEAFF	TGTGCCAGCAGCCACCCCAGGGAAAGGGTTTACACTGAAGCTTTCTTT
-	TRBV9	TRBJ2-7	TRBD1	CASSVGTGEWGEQYF	TGTGCCAGCAGCGTAGGGACAGGGGAATGGGGCGAGCAGTACTTC
-	TRBV18	TRBJ1-5	-	CASSLERGYQPQHF	TGTGCCAGCTCACTAGAAAGGGGATATCAGCCCCAGCATTTT
-	TRBV19	TRBJ2-1	-	CASSIAWDGYNEQFF	TGTGCCAGTAGTATAGCTTGGGACGGCTACAATGAGCAGTTCTTC
-	TRBV4-3	TRBJ1-2	-	CASSQDRGLSSYGYTF	TGCGCCAGCAGCCAAGATCGAGGTCTTTCCTCCTATGGCTACACCTTC
-	TRBV7-9	TRBJ1-1	-	CASSLVRENTEAFF	TGTGCCAGCAGCTTAGTCCGGGAGAACACTGAAGCTTTCTTT
-	TRBV7-9	TRBJ2-2	-	CASSLGPPFGNTGELFF	TGTGCCAGCAGCTTAGGCCCTCCCTTCGGGAACACCGGGGAGCTGTTTTTT